The clone carrying this T cell receptor (beta chain) occurred once. Every sample yielded at least 6.5 million isolated PBMCs. Alongside a J-beta primer mix, a sample-barcoded 5' primer served in a second PCR lasting about 7 to 12 cycles. Every cDNA molecule carried a tag from a template-switch adaptor bearing 12 random nucleotides. One entry per CDR3 protein, called by TCRdb with MiXCR from the 5' RACE reads. The table has fewer than 1.5 million distinct CDR3 sequences, about 43% seen once; the top ten hold 7.9%. This sample was taken from a study of blood T cells in healthy people across ages. CDR1 MNHEY and CDR2 SMNVEV come from the germline V gene (reference sequence). V lost 5 bases and J 3 bases, leaving 22 bases between the germline ends. This CDR3 comprises 17 residues.

The rearrangement joins TRBV27 to TRBJ1-2; a possible D gene is TRBD1 (5 bases). The sample taken for sequencing was blood. The TCR originated in a woman younger than 35 in good health. CDR3 sequence reads: CASSPRQGTAGHYGYTF. In DNA, the CDR3 is TGTGCCAGCAGTCCCCGTCAGGGAACGGCGGGACACTATGGCTACACCTTC.